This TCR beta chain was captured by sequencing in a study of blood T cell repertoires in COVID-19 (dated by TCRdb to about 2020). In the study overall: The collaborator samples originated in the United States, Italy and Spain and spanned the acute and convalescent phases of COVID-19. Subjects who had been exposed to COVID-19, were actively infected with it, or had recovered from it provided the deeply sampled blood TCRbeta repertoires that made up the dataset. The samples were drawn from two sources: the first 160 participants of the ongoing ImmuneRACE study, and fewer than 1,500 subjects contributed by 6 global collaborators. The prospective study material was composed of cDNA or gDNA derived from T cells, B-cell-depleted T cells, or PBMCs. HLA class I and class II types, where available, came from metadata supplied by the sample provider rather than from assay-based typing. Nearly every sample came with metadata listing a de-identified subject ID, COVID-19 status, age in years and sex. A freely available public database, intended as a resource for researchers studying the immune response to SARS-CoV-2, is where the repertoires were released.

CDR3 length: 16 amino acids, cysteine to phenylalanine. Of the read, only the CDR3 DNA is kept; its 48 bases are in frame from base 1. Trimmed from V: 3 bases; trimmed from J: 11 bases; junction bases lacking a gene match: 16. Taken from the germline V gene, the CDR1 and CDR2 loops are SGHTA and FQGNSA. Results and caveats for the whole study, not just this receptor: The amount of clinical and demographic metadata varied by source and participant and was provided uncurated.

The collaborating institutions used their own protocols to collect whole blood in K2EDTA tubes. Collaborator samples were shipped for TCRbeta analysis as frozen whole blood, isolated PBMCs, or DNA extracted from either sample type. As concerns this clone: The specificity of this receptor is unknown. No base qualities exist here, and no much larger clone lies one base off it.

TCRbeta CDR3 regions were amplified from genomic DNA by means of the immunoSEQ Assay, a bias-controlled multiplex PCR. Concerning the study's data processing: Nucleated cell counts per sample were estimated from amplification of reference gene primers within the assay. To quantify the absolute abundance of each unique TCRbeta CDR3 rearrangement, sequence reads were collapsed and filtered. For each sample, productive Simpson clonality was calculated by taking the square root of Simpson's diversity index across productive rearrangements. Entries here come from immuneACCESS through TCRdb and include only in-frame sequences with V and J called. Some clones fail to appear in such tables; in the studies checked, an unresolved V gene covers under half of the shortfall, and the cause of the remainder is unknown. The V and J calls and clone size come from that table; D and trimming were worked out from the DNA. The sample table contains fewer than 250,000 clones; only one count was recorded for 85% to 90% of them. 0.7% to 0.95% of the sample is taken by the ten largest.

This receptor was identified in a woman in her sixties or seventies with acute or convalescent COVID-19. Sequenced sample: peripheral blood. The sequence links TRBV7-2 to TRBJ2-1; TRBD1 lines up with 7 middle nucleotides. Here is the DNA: TGTGCCAGCAGCTTCAGGGGACAGCCCTTAGGATGGAAGCAGTTCTTC. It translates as CASSFRGQPLGWKQFF.